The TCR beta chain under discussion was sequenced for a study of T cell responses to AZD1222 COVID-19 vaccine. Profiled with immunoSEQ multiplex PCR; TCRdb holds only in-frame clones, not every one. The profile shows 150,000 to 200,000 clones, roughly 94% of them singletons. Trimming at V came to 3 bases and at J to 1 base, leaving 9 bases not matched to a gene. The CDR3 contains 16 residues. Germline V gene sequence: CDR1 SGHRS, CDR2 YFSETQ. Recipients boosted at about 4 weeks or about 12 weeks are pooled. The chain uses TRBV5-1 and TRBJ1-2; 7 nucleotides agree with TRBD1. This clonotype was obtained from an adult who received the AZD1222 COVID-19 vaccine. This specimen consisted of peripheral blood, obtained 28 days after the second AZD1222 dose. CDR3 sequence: CASSSRSGTDNYGYTF. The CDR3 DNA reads TGCGCCAGCAGCTCCCGTTCCGGGACAGATAACTATGGCTACACCTTC.